This TCR beta chain originates from a study of CD8 T cells in Susac syndrome. Sequencing of TCR beta was performed on blood CD8+ T cells and on blood CD4+ T cells. Random-hexamer reverse transcription was applied to roughly 0.45 to 1 ug RNA. Amplification of TCR beta CDR3 across 54 Vbeta and 13 Jbeta was performed with immunoSEQ multiplex PCR. TCRdb re-called the immunoSEQ multiplex PCR reads with MiXCR, one entry per CDR3 protein. The profile covers 250,000 or so distinct CDR3 sequences, with just under 95% appearing a single time and about 0.07% taken by the ten largest. The CDR3 totals 15 residues. The ends lost 0 bases at V and 5 bases at J; junction bases unmatched: 3. CDR1 and CDR2 from the germline V gene are DFQATT and SNEGSKA (reference sequence).

The sample was CD4+ T cells from PBMCs. The sequence came from a human donor with multiple sclerosis. This chain joins TRBV20-1 and TRBJ2-5; 13 bases match TRBD2. Here the CDR3 reads CSARDGTSGTETQYF. Written as DNA, the CDR3 is TGCAGTGCTAGAGACGGGACTAGCGGGACGGAGACCCAGTACTTC.